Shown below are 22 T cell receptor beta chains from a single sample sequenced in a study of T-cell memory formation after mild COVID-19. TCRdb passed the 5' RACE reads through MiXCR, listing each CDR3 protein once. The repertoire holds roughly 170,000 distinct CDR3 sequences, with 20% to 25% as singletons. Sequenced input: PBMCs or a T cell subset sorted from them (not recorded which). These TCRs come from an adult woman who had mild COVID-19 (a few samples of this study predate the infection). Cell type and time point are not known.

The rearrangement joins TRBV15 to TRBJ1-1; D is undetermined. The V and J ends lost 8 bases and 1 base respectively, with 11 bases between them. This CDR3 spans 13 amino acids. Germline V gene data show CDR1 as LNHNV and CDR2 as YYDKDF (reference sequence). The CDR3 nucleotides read TGTGCCACCGGGGTTTGGGGGAACACTGAAGCTTTCTTT. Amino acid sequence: CATGVWGNTEAFF.

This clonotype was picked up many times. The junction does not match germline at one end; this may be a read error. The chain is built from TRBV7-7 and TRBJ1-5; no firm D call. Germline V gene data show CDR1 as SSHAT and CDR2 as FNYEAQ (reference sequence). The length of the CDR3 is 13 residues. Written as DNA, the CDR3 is TGTGCTAGCAGCTTAGCTCGTGGACAGCCCCAGCATTTT. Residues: CASSLARGQPQHF.

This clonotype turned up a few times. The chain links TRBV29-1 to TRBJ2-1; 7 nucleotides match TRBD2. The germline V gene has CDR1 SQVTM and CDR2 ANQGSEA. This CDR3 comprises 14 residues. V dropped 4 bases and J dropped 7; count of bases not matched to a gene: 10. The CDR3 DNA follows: TGCAGCGTTGTGGGGGGGACGGTACAGAATGAGCAGTTCTTC. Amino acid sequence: CSVVGGTVQNEQFF.

As DNA, the CDR3 is TGTGCCAGCACGAAGGGACAGGGGGGGCATGAGCAGTTCTTC. Amino acids: CASTKGQGGHEQFF. The genes are TRBV6-5 and TRBJ2-1; TRBD1 agrees at 11 bases. The CDR3 spans 14 residues. V was pared by 7 bases and J by 8 bases, with 7 bases of the junction left unmatched. Germline V gene data show CDR1 as MNHEY and CDR2 as SVGAGI.

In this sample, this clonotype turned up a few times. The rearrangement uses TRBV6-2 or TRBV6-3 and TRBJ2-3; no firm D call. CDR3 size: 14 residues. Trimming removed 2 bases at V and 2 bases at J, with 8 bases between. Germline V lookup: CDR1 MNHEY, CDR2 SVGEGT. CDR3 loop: CASSYVGITDTQYF. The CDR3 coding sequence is TGTGCCAGCAGTTACGTCGGAATCACAGATACGCAGTATTTT.

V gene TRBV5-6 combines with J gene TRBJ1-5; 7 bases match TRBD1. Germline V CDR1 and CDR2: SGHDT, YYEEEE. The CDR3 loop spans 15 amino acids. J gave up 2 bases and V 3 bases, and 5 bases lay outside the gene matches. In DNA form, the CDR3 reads TGTGCCAGCAGCTACAGCGACAGGGGCAATCAGCCCCAGCATTTT. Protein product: CASSYSDRGNQPQHF.

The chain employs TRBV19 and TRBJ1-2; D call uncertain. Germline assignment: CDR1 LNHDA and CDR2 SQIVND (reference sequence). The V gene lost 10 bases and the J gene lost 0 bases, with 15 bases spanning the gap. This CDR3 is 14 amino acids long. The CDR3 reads CATREAGTNYGYTF. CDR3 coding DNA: TGTGCCACCCGGGAGGCAGGCACTAACTATGGCTACACCTTC.

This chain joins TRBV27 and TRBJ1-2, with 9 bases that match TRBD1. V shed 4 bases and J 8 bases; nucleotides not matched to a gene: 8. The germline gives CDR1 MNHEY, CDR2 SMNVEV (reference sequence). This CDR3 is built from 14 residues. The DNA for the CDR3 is TGTGCCAGCAGTTCTGGACAGGGGATGAGCGGCTACACCTTC. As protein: CASSSGQGMSGYTF.

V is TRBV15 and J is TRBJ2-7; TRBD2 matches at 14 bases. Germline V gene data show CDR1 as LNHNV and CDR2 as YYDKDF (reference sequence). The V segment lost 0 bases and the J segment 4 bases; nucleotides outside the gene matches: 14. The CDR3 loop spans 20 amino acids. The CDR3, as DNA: TGTGCCACCAGCAGAGACCCGGGACTAGCGGGAGCCTCTGATGGTTACGAGCAGTACTTC. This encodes CATSRDPGLAGASDGYEQYF. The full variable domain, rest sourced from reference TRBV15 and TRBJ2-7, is DAMVIQNPRYQVTQFGKPVTLSCSQTLNHNVMYWYQQKSSQAPKLLFHYYDKDFNNEADTPDNFQSRRPNTSFCFLDIRSPGLGDTAMYLCATSRDPGLAGASDGYEQYFGPGTRLTVT.

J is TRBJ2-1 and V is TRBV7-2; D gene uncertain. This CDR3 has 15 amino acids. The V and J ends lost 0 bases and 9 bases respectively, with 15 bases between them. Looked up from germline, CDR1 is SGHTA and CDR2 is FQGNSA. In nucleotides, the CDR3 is TGTGCCAGCAGCTTAGCTGTGGTAGAGAAAGGTGAGCAGTTCTTC. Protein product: CASSLAVVEKGEQFF.

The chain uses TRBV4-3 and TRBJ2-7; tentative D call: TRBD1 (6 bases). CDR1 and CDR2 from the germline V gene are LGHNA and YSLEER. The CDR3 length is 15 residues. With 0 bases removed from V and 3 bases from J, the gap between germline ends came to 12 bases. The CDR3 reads CASSQDAAGDYEQYF. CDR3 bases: TGCGCCAGCAGCCAAGATGCCGCAGGGGACTACGAGCAGTACTTC.

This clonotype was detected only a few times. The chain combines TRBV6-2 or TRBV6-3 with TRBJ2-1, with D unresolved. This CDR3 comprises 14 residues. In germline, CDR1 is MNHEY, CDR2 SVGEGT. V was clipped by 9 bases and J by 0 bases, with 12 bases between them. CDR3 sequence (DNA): TGTGCCAGTGCGCTGAGCAGCTCCTACAATGAGCAGTTCTTC. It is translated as CASALSSSYNEQFF.

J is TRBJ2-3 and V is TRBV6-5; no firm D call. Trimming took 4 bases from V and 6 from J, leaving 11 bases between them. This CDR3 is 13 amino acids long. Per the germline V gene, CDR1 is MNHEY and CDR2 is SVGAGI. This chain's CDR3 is CASSSVGSDTQYF. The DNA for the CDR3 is TGTGCCAGCAGTTCGGTGGGTTCTGATACGCAGTATTTT.

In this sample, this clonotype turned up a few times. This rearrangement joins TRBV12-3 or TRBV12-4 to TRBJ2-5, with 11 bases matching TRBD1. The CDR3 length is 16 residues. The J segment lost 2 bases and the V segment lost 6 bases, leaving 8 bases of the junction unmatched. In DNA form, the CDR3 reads TGTGCCAGCAGCCTGGACAGGGGGCCATTTCAAGAGACCCAGTACTTC. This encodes CASSLDRGPFQETQYF.

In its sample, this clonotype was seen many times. The DNA of the CDR3 is TGTGCCAGCAGTTTAGCGCTCGGGGAAAGGCAGTTCTTC. Its protein is CASSLALGERQFF. The chain uses TRBV12-3 or TRBV12-4 and TRBJ2-1; tentatively, D is TRBD2 (5 bases). The germline V and J ends were trimmed by 0 bases and 12 bases, with 12 bases remaining between them. This CDR3 is built from 13 residues.

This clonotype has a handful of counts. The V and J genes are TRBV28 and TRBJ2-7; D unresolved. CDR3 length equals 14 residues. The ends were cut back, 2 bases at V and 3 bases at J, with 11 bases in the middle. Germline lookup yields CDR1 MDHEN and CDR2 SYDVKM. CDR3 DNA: TGTGCCAGCAGTTTACGCCGCCCGGGCTACGAGCAGTACTTC. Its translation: CASSLRRPGYEQYF.

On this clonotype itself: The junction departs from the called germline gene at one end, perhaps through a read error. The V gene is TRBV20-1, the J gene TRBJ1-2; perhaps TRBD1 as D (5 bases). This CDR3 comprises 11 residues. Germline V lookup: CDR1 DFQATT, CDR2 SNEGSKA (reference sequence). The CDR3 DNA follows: TGCAGTGCAAGAGGGGTATGGGGCTACACCTTC. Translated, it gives CSARGVWGYTF.

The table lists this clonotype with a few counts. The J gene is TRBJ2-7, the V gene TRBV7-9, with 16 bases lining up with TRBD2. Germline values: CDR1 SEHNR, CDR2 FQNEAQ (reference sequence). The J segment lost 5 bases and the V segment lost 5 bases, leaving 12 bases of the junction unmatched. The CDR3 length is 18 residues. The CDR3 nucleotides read TGTGCCAGCAGCCGCGGGACTAGCGGGAGGGTGGGCGGCGACGAGCAGTACTTC. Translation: CASSRGTSGRVGGDEQYF. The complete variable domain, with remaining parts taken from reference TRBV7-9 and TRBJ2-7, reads DTGVSQNPRHKITKRGQNVTFRCDPISEHNRLYWYRQTLGQGPEFLTYFQNEAQLEKSRLLSDRFSAERPKGSFSTLEIQRTEQGDSAMYLCASSRGTSGRVGGDEQYFGPGTRLTVT.

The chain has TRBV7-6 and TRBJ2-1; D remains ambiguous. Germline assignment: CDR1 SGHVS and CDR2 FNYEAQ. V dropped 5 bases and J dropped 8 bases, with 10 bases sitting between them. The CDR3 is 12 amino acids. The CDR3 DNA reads TGTGCCAGCAGCGGGCTGAAAGATGAGCAGTTCTTC. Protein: CASSGLKDEQFF.

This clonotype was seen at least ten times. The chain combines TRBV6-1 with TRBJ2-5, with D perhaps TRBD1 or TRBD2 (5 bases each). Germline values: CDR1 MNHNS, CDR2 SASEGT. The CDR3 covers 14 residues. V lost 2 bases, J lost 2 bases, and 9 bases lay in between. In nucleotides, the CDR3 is TGTGCCAGCAGTGAATATGGGGGACAAGAGACCCAGTACTTC. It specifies CASSEYGGQETQYF.

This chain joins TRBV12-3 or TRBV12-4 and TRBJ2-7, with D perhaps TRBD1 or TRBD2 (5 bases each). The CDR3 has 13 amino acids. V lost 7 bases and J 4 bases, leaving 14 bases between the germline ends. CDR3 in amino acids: CASKGTENYEQYF. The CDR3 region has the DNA TGTGCCAGCAAGGGGACGGAAAATTACGAGCAGTACTTC.

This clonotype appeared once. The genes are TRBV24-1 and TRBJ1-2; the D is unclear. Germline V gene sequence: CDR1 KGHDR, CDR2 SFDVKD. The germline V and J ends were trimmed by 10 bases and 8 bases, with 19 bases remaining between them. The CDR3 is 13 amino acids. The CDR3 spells CATRTELEGGYTF. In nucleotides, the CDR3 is TGTGCCACTCGGACCGAGCTTGAAGGGGGCTACACCTTC.